This T cell receptor (beta chain) was identified during a study of regulatory T cells in long-lasting Graves disease. Time point in this sample: persistent/refractory GD, antithyroid drugs over 5 years with positive TRAb. After RNA was extracted from PBMCs, the TCR library was made from it. CDR3 regions were amplified by Arm-PCR using iRepertoire HTBI primers to build TCR beta libraries. Each CDR3 protein is one row after TCRdb ran MiXCR on the multiplex PCR reads. The sample contains hundreds of thousands of distinct CDR3 sequences, about 20% of which appear only once. This clonotype was counted ten times or more. V lost 0 bases, J lost 3 bases, and 17 bases lay in between. The V gene's germline CDR1 is MNHNS and CDR2 SASEGT. The CDR3 sequence is 17 residues long.

The rearrangement uses TRBV6-1 and TRBJ1-1, with D perhaps matching TRBD1 (5 bases). The source was peripheral blood mononuclear cells (PBMCs), collected when the disease was refractory, from a patient treated with antithyroid drugs. This receptor was taken from a female donor with Graves disease. The CDR3 is CASSEAPFGGQDTEAFF. In DNA, the CDR3 is TGTGCCAGCAGTGAAGCGCCGTTTGGGGGTCAAGACACTGAAGCTTTCTTT.